This TCR beta chain appears in the sequencing data of a study of blood T cell repertoires in COVID-19. About the study: Acute-phase and convalescent COVID-19 samples originated in the United States, Italy and Spain. Nucleic acid was either cDNA or gDNA, and it came from T cells, B-cell-depleted T cells, or PBMCs.

The germline V gene has CDR1 LGHNA and CDR2 YSLEER. Trimming took 2 bases from V and 4 from J; bases not matched to a gene: 6. The CDR3 is made up of 15 amino acids. As handled by the study authors: Reference gene primer amplification gave estimated nucleated cell counts. The repertoire was sequenced with immunoSEQ multiplex PCR; TCRdb's copy has only in-frame clones and lacks some. The DNA was the basis for D and trimming; V, J and clone size are from that table. The sample yields fewer than 70,000 clones, 80% to 90% seen once. What was sequenced was peripheral blood. This receptor was obtained from a man between 45 and 60 years old with active COVID-19. The J gene is TRBJ1-1, the V gene TRBV4-3; the match to TRBD1 covers 8 bases. CDR3: CASSQQTGVGTEAFF. The DNA of the CDR3 is TGCGCCAGCAGCCAACAGACAGGGGTAGGCACTGAAGCTTTCTTT.